This TCR beta chain is from a study of blood T cell repertoires in COVID-19. At the level of the study: Samples of COVID-19 (acute and convalescent) were obtained from the United States, Italy and Spain.

Germline assignment: CDR1 SGHTA and CDR2 FQGNSA. The CDR3 runs 15 residues. Trimming took 5 bases from V and 0 from J; bases not matched to a gene: 2. Assay: immunoSEQ multiplex PCR; the TCRdb copy retains only in-frame clones and omits some. The sample has about 150,000 clones, more than 85% seen once. This clone was counted once. The sequence came from a woman aged 70-85 years with acute or convalescent COVID-19. The material sequenced was peripheral blood. The rearrangement links TRBV7-2 to TRBJ1-3; 9 nucleotides align to TRBD1. The CDR3 DNA is TGTGCCAGCAGCAAACAGGGGGCCTCTGGAAACACCATATATTTT. Amino acids: CASSKQGASGNTIYF.